These 19 T cell receptor beta chains came from one sample sequenced in a study of cytomegalovirus exposure and HLA in healthy donors. PCR involved 60 Vbeta and 13 Jbeta primers. Method: immunoSEQ multiplex PCR; TCRdb's copy keeps in-frame clones and lacks some. The sample carries around 60,000 clones, 75% to 85% recorded once. The material sequenced was PBMCs. These receptors all stem from a male donor in good health and CMV-seronegative.

The chain is built from TRBV15 and TRBJ2-3; 9 nucleotides line up with TRBD1. CDR3 size: 14 residues. Per germline, CDR1 LNHNV and CDR2 YYDKDF (reference sequence). With V trimmed by 7 bases and J by 2 bases, 4 bases remained unmatched. CDR3 sequence: CATKRDRATDTQYF. The CDR3 nucleotides are TGTGCCACCAAACGGGACAGGGCCACAGATACGCAGTATTTT.

CDR3 bases: TGTGCCAGCAGTTACGGACTAGCGGGGGGTTACGAGCAGTACTTC. It encodes CASSYGLAGGYEQYF. This rearrangement joins TRBV6-6 to TRBJ2-7; 14 bases are a match to TRBD2. The CDR3 spans 15 residues. Germline V gene sequence: CDR1 MNHNY, CDR2 SVGAGI (reference sequence). The V segment lost 2 bases and the J segment 4 bases; nucleotides outside the gene matches: 1.

The chain carries TRBV29-1 and TRBJ2-1, with D unclear. Germline V lookup: CDR1 SQVTM, CDR2 ANQGSEA. The CDR3 is 13 residues long. The germline V and J ends were trimmed by 5 bases and 7 bases, with 15 bases remaining between them. Here the CDR3 DNA reads TGCAGCGTTAGTCTTAGTATCGCTAATGAGCAGTTCTTC. The encoded protein is CSVSLSIANEQFF.

The chain employs TRBV6-4 and TRBJ2-2; TRBD2 matches at 13 bases. Germline-derived CDR1 and CDR2 are MRHNA and SNTAGT. This CDR3 is built from 22 residues. J lost 9 bases, V lost 2 bases, and 24 bases had no gene match. The CDR3 coding sequence is TGTGCCAGCAGTGACGGGGATCCCCAAAGACCGGGACTAGCGGGACTCCACCGGGAGCTGTTTTTT. It is translated as CASSDGDPQRPGLAGLHRELFF.

This clone came up once. This sequence joins TRBV29-1 and TRBJ1-4, with 9 bases lining up with TRBD1. This CDR3 has 14 amino acids. CDR1 SQVTM and CDR2 ANQGSEA come from the germline V gene. The junction had 6 bases not matched to a gene; V was cut back by 4 bases and J by 6 bases. In DNA form, the CDR3 reads TGCAGCGTTGGTATCGGGACAGGGTATGAAAAACTGTTTTTT. It is translated as CSVGIGTGYEKLFF.

The rearrangement joins TRBV28 to TRBJ2-5, with TRBD2 identical over 9 bases. Per germline, CDR1 MDHEN and CDR2 SYDVKM. The J segment lost 5 bases and the V segment lost 3 bases, leaving 1 base of the junction unmatched. The CDR3 length is 13 residues. CDR3 sequence: CASSFLAGETQYF. The CDR3 DNA reads TGTGCCAGCAGTTTCCTAGCGGGGGAGACCCAGTACTTC.

This clone was recorded a few times. The gene calls are TRBV6-5 and TRBJ2-5; the D gene is possibly TRBD1 (5 bases). With 7 bases removed from V and 5 bases from J, the gap between germline ends came to 11 bases. CDR3 length: 12 amino acids. Germline V gives CDR1 MNHEY, CDR2 SVGAGI. CDR3: CASTGNGETQYF. CDR3 nucleotides: TGTGCCAGCACAGGGAACGGGGAGACCCAGTACTTC.

The chain employs TRBV10-3 and TRBJ2-7; 10 bases agree with TRBD1. The CDR3 runs to 15 residues. Germline V gene lookup returns CDR1 ENHRY and CDR2 SYGVKD. V lost 4 bases and J lost 5; bases outside the gene matches: 8. As DNA, the CDR3 is TGTGCCATCAGTGCGCTGACAGGGGGCGGCGACGAGCAGTACTTC. It codes for CAISALTGGGDEQYF.

This clone has a single count. The CDR3 is CASSLVSGGNEQFF. The CDR3 region has the DNA TGTGCCAGCAGCTTAGTATCAGGGGGGAATGAGCAGTTCTTC. This rearrangement joins TRBV7-2 to TRBJ2-1; D is possibly TRBD1 (7 bases). The CDR3 loop spans 14 amino acids. Germline CDR1 SGHTA, CDR2 FQGNSA. V lost 1 base and J 7 bases, leaving 11 bases between the germline ends.

Here the CDR3 reads CAWSASLQSGANVLTF. The CDR3 coding sequence is TGTGCCTGGAGTGCTTCTCTTCAGTCTGGGGCCAACGTCCTGACTTTC. This chain uses TRBV30 with TRBJ2-6; D unresolved. In germline, CDR1 is GTSNPN, CDR2 SVGIG (reference sequence). Trimming stripped 1 base from V and 1 base from J, with 11 bases between. The CDR3 covers 16 residues.

V is TRBV7-7 and J is TRBJ2-7; 7 bases align to TRBD1. Germline V gene lookup returns CDR1 SSHAT and CDR2 FNYEAQ (reference sequence). The V gene end was trimmed by 4 bases and the J gene end by 6 bases; junction bases not matched to a gene: 6. The CDR3 spans 13 residues. The CDR3 sequence is CASSSNRGSEQYF. CDR3 DNA: TGTGCCAGCAGCTCCAACAGGGGTAGCGAGCAGTACTTC.

This clone was seen a handful of times. The chain recombines TRBV6-6 with TRBJ2-5, with D perhaps matching TRBD2 (6 bases). The germline V gene has CDR1 MNHNY and CDR2 SVGAGI (reference sequence). CDR3 length: 14 residues. The V and J ends lost 4 bases and 5 bases respectively, with 14 bases between them. The CDR3 loop is CASSSPGGDETQYF. CDR3 coding DNA: TGTGCCAGCAGTTCCCCCGGCGGGGATGAGACCCAGTACTTC.

This chain's CDR3 is CASSISPGNTEAFF. The CDR3 DNA reads as TGTGCCAGTAGTATATCGCCAGGGAACACTGAAGCTTTCTTT. This sequence joins TRBV19 and TRBJ1-1; D ambiguous. The V gene's germline CDR1 is LNHDA and CDR2 SQIVND (reference sequence). The CDR3 totals 14 residues. V dropped 2 bases and J dropped 1 base, with 8 bases sitting between them.

This sequence joins TRBV25-1 and TRBJ1-4; a weak D match, TRBD1 (5 bases). The CDR3 loop spans 12 amino acids. The germline gives CDR1 MGHDK, CDR2 SYGVNS. V lost 2 bases and J 8 bases, leaving 6 bases between the germline ends. The DNA for the CDR3 is TGTGCCAGCAGTGAAGGGGGGGAAAAACTGTTTTTT. Its protein is CASSEGGEKLFF.

This clone was counted once. This chain joins TRBV15 and TRBJ2-7; 8 bases map to TRBD2. The CDR3 extends over 16 amino acids. Germline assignment: CDR1 LNHNV and CDR2 YYDKDF (reference sequence). V shed 5 bases, J shed 0 bases, and the junction held 9 bases outside the gene matches. The CDR3 loop reads CATSPRAGVSSYEQYF. DNA for the CDR3: TGTGCCACCAGCCCGAGAGCGGGGGTCAGCTCCTACGAGCAGTACTTC.

The chain has TRBV5-1 and TRBJ2-3, with 11 bases aligning to TRBD2. The CDR3 is 18 residues long. The germline V gene encodes CDR1 SGHRS and CDR2 YFSETQ. The J segment lost 0 bases and the V segment lost 1 base, leaving 7 bases of the junction unmatched. For the CDR3, the DNA is TGCGCCAGCAGCTTGATTCCTAGCGGGGGGTCTAGCACAGATACGCAGTATTTT. It codes for CASSLIPSGGSSTDTQYF.

The chain employs TRBV30 and TRBJ2-3, with 9 positions matching TRBD2. Per germline, CDR1 GTSNPN and CDR2 SVGIG (reference sequence). There are 13 residues in the CDR3. J was trimmed by 4 bases and V by 5 bases; bases with no gene match: 4. The CDR3 protein is CAWERGEADTQYF. For the CDR3, the DNA is TGTGCCTGGGAGCGGGGGGAAGCAGATACGCAGTATTTT.

J is TRBJ2-1 and V is TRBV7-2, with 11 bases fitting TRBD2. Germline CDR1 reads SGHTA; CDR2 reads FQGNSA. The CDR3 consists of 14 residues. V gave up 5 bases and J gave up 7 bases; unmatched junction bases: 4. The CDR3 region is CASSLSGGVNEQFF. The CDR3 coding sequence is TGTGCCAGCAGCCTTAGCGGGGGGGTAAATGAGCAGTTCTTC.

The V and J genes are TRBV30 and TRBJ1-2, with D perhaps TRBD1 (6 bases). Between the trimmed V and J ends, which lost 1 base and 4 bases, there was a span of 7 bases. This CDR3 is built from 12 residues. CDR1 is GTSNPN, CDR2 SVGIG, per germline (reference sequence). The chain's CDR3 is CAWSGTAYGYTF. CDR3 in DNA: TGTGCCTGGAGTGGGACAGCCTATGGCTACACCTTC.